These 14 T cell receptor beta chains originate from one sample sequenced in a study of spatial heterogeneity in lung cancer. TCRdb fed the 5' RACE reads into MiXCR, producing one record per CDR3 protein. The profile shows about 80,000 distinct CDR3 sequences, approximately 20% of them singletons. Sample time point: sample taken at primary tumor resection. Researchers sequenced whole RNA taken from tumor, nontumor lung or frozen PBMC without sorting. Sequenced here: PBMCs, sampled at surgery. The receptors shown here come from a male donor with early-stage non-small cell lung cancer.

This clonotype has a handful of counts. CDR3 region: CASSPETGPWYF. Here the CDR3 DNA reads TGTGCCAGCAGTCCGGAGACCGGCCCGTGGTACTTC. The chain has TRBV28 and TRBJ2-4; D is unresolved. Germline CDR1 MDHEN, CDR2 SYDVKM. The CDR3 extends over 12 amino acids. V lost 5 bases, J lost 15 bases, and 17 bases lay in between.

The CDR3 region is CASSQDFMSLYGYTF. DNA of the CDR3: TGTGCCAGCAGCCAAGATTTTATGAGTCTCTATGGCTACACCTTC. The chain joins TRBV14 to TRBJ1-2, with D uncertain. CDR1 and CDR2 (germline): SGHDN, FVKESK. CDR3 length: 15 amino acids. The V gene lost 0 bases and the J gene lost 4 bases, with 12 bases spanning the gap.

The rearrangement uses TRBV20-1 and TRBJ1-1; a weak D match, TRBD1 (5 bases). CDR1 is DFQATT, CDR2 SNEGSKA, per germline (reference sequence). The CDR3 is 13 amino acids. The CDR3 DNA follows: TGCAGCCAGATCAGGGTCGCGGGCACTGAAGCTTTCTTT. Translated, it gives CSQIRVAGTEAFF.

This clonotype was observed a handful of times. The chain employs TRBV20-1 and TRBJ2-7; 7 bases agree with TRBD1. The V and J ends lost 0 bases and 4 bases, in that order; junction bases with no gene match: 15. Germline V gene lookup returns CDR1 DFQATT and CDR2 SNEGSKA (reference sequence). This CDR3 comprises 17 residues. This CDR3 reads CSARDQGTVASFYEQYF. CDR3 bases: TGCAGTGCTAGAGATCAGGGGACAGTAGCGTCGTTTTACGAGCAGTACTTC.

This clonotype was seen a handful of times. The chain uses TRBV20-1 and TRBJ2-7, with D possibly being TRBD1 or TRBD2 (5 bases each). The CDR3 extends over 13 amino acids. V lost 3 bases and J 3 bases, leaving 12 bases between the germline ends. Germline V lookup: CDR1 DFQATT, CDR2 SNEGSKA (reference sequence). CDR3 loop: CSASPREYYEQYF. CDR3 bases: TGCAGTGCTAGTCCCAGGGAGTACTACGAGCAGTACTTC.

This clonotype was seen more than once but under ten times. V gene TRBV5-1 combines with J gene TRBJ2-7; 10 nucleotides line up with TRBD1. Germline CDR1 reads SGHRS; CDR2 reads YFSETQ. J was trimmed by 1 base and V by 0 bases; bases with no gene match: 19. The CDR3 is 21 amino acids. The CDR3 region is CASSLAPITGQGLVSSYEQYF. The CDR3 coding sequence is TGCGCCAGCAGCTTGGCCCCCATCACGGGACAGGGGTTGGTAAGTTCCTACGAGCAGTACTTC. The entire variable domain, with the rest obtained from reference TRBV5-1 and TRBJ2-7, is as follows: KAGVTQTPRYLIKTRGQQVTLSCSPISGHRSVSWYQQTPGQGLQFLFEYFSETQRNKGNFPGRFSGRQFSNSRSEMNVSTLELGDSALYLCASSLAPITGQGLVSSYEQYFGPGTRLTVT.

This clonotype was seen a few times. V usage is TRBV24-1 and J usage is TRBJ2-4; 11 nucleotides agree with TRBD2. J gave up 3 bases and V 4 bases, and 16 bases lay outside the gene matches. The germline V gene has CDR1 KGHDR and CDR2 SFDVKD. CDR3 size: 20 residues. The CDR3 spells CATSECPGTSGQGVKNIQYF. Here the CDR3 DNA reads TGTGCCACCAGTGAATGTCCCGGGACTAGCGGACAAGGGGTCAAAAACATTCAGTACTTC.

As DNA, the CDR3 is TGTGCCAGCAGCCGGGACCTAACAGATACGCAGTATTTT. Its translation is CASSRDLTDTQYF. The genes are TRBV27 and TRBJ2-3; D may match TRBD1 or TRBD2 (5 bases each). V was pared by 6 bases and J by 3 bases, with 10 bases between. The CDR3 spans 13 residues. Looked up from germline, CDR1 is MNHEY and CDR2 is SMNVEV (reference sequence).

A few counts support this clonotype. The V gene is TRBV7-2, the J gene TRBJ2-3; D remains unclear. Germline values: CDR1 SGHTA, CDR2 FQGNSA. V was cut by 4 bases and J by 3 bases, with 17 bases left in between. The CDR3 extends over 16 amino acids. The CDR3 coding sequence is TGTGCCAGCAGCTCGCAAGCTTCTAGGGCGACAGATACGCAGTATTTT. The encoded protein is CASSSQASRATDTQYF.

The V gene is TRBV10-3, the J gene TRBJ2-1; TRBD2 matches at 12 bases. Germline lookup yields CDR1 ENHRY and CDR2 SYGVKD. V was clipped by 4 bases and J by 9 bases; unmatched bases: 16. The CDR3 is made up of 18 amino acids. CDR3 region: CAISGGGGGLAGFTEQFF. The CDR3 DNA reads TGTGCCATCAGTGGTGGGGGCGGCGGACTAGCGGGATTTACTGAGCAGTTCTTC.

This clonotype turned up a few times. The J gene is TRBJ2-7, the V gene TRBV11-1; D gene ambiguous. Germline loops: CDR1 SGHAT, CDR2 FQDESV (reference sequence). The length of the CDR3 is 13 residues. Trimming pared 1 base from V and 9 bases from J, leaving 13 bases between. CDR3 bases: TGTGCCAGCAGCTTAGGGGCGGCCGGTCGGCAGTACTTC. Translation gives CASSLGAAGRQYF.

The chain combines TRBV4-1 with TRBJ2-7; the match to TRBD2 covers 8 bases. Trimming cost V 4 bases and J 3 bases; bases outside gene matches: 11. Germline values: CDR1 MGHRA, CDR2 YSYEKL. The CDR3 is made up of 16 amino acids. Here the CDR3 reads CASSPFETAGVYEQYF. The CDR3 DNA is TGCGCCAGCAGCCCGTTCGAAACAGCGGGGGTCTACGAGCAGTACTTC.

This chain uses TRBV7-9 with TRBJ2-3; either TRBD1 or TRBD2 may fit D (5 bases each). The V end was cut by 2 bases, the J end by 0 bases, with 9 bases between. Per germline, CDR1 SEHNR and CDR2 FQNEAQ (reference sequence). The CDR3 is made up of 15 amino acids. DNA of the CDR3: TGTGCCAGCAGCTTACTGGGGGACAGCACAGATACGCAGTATTTT. It codes for CASSLLGDSTDTQYF.

This clonotype was observed at least ten times. The chain employs TRBV7-9 and TRBJ2-3; D unresolved. The length of the CDR3 is 15 residues. Germline assignment: CDR1 SEHNR and CDR2 FQNEAQ (reference sequence). V lost 1 base to trimming and J lost 1 base, with 9 bases between them. The DNA of the CDR3 is TGTGCCAGCAGCTTAGATCGCGGAGGCACAGATACGCAGTATTTT. This sequence encodes CASSLDRGGTDTQYF. The full variable domain, rest sourced from reference TRBV7-9 and TRBJ2-3, is DTGVSQNPRHKITKRGQNVTFRCDPISEHNRLYWYRQTLGQGPEFLTYFQNEAQLEKSRLLSDRFSAERPKGSFSTLEIQRTEQGDSAMYLCASSLDRGGTDTQYFGPGTRLTVL.